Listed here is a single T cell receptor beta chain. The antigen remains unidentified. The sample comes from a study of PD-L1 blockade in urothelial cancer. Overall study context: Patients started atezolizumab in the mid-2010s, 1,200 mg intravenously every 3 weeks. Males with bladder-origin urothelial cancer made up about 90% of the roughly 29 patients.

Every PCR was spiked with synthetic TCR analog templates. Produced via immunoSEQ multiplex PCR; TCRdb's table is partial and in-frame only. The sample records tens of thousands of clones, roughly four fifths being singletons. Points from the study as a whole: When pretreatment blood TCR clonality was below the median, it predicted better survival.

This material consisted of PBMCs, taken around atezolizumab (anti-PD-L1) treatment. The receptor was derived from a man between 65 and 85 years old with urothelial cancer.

CDR3 residues: CASSRDAGNTIYF. For the CDR3, the DNA is TGTGCCAGCAGCAGGGATGCAGGAAACACCATATATTTT. V usage is TRBV2 and J usage is TRBJ1-3; TRBD1 might be the D (5 bases). The CDR3 runs 13 residues. Germline V gene data show CDR1 as SNHLY and CDR2 as FYNNEI. The V end was cut by 6 bases, the J end by 4 bases, with 10 bases between.